The clone carrying this T cell receptor beta chain was counted between two and nine times. Germline values: CDR1 MDHEN, CDR2 SYDVKM. The CDR3 is 17 residues long. Trimming left V 2 bases short and J 4 bases short, with 20 bases between. This record belongs to a study of technical replicates of blood from a handful of donors. Assay used: immunoSEQ multiplex PCR; TCRdb lists only in-frame clones, some missing. The table has under 85,000 clones, around 94% seen once. Sample: T cells isolated from PBMCs. This sequence was found in a human donor in good health. The gene calls are TRBV28 and TRBJ1-2; D possibly corresponds to TRBD1 (6 bases). The CDR3 nucleotides are TGTGCCAGCAGTTTACCTAGGCAGGGGCGTACTACCTATGGCTACACCTTC. Translation gives CASSLPRQGRTTYGYTF.